These T cell receptor beta chains were read from a single sample in a study of blood T cell repertoires in COVID-19. Measured with immunoSEQ multiplex PCR; TCRdb has only the in-frame clones, and not every one. The table includes approximately 82,000 clones, roughly 90% detected once. Sequencing was done on a sample of peripheral blood. Receptors were obtained from a man in his 70s with active or convalescent COVID-19. Each CDR3 is given with its conserved first and last residue. Size is omitted from some rows. Given values are once, few, many or a class for expanded clones.

clone_size: once
j_call: TRBJ2-3
v_call: TRBV7-3
cdr3_aa: CASSPSGGLDTQYF

clone_size: -
j_call: TRBJ1-3
v_call: TRBV7-2
cdr3_aa: CASNTGGTGNTIYF

clone_size: -
j_call: TRBJ2-3
v_call: TRBV3-1/TRBV3-2
cdr3_aa: CASSQVPGPSGGGDTQYF

clone_size: -
j_call: TRBJ2-5
v_call: TRBV10-3
cdr3_aa: CATKGLAVNSGTQYF

clone_size: -
j_call: TRBJ2-5
v_call: TRBV15
cdr3_aa: CATSRNFGTTQETQYF

clone_size: -
j_call: TRBJ2-5
v_call: TRBV5-1
cdr3_aa: CASSQFLAGGLETQYF

clone_size: -
j_call: TRBJ2-1
v_call: TRBV19
cdr3_aa: CASSIGGRAGRAYNEQFF

clone_size: -
j_call: TRBJ1-4
v_call: TRBV2
cdr3_aa: CASKKGVSEKLFF

clone_size: -
j_call: TRBJ2-3
v_call: TRBV6-5
cdr3_aa: CASTGTGVTDTQYF

clone_size: -
j_call: TRBJ1-4
v_call: TRBV7-2
cdr3_aa: CASSLTGGEKLFF

clone_size: -
j_call: TRBJ1-2
v_call: TRBV5-1
cdr3_aa: CASSLSPGTGSGGGYTF

clone_size: few
j_call: TRBJ1-4
v_call: TRBV24-1
cdr3_aa: CATIDTQGREKLFF

clone_size: -
j_call: TRBJ2-7
v_call: TRBV28
cdr3_aa: CASSKNGLDLEYF

clone_size: -
j_call: TRBJ2-7
v_call: TRBV5-6
cdr3_aa: CASSSILSSYEQYF

clone_size: -
j_call: TRBJ2-1
v_call: TRBV13
cdr3_aa: CASSSATSGRAGDEQFF

clone_size: -
j_call: TRBJ1-2
v_call: TRBV28
cdr3_aa: CASSSWDRTAGYTF

clone_size: -
j_call: TRBJ2-7
v_call: TRBV18
cdr3_aa: CASSPGQYEQYF

clone_size: -
j_call: TRBJ2-7
v_call: TRBV7-9
cdr3_aa: CASSLATPAVLRGPEQYF

clone_size: -
j_call: TRBJ1-2
v_call: TRBV6-2/TRBV6-3
cdr3_aa: CASSFAGGYGYTF

clone_size: -
j_call: TRBJ2-2
v_call: TRBV12-5
cdr3_aa: CASAWGVGSSTGELFF

clone_size: few
j_call: TRBJ1-1
v_call: TRBV7-9
cdr3_aa: CASRTSPGRGDTEAFF

clone_size: -
j_call: TRBJ2-3
v_call: TRBV30
cdr3_aa: CAWSVISSTRNPPHRTDTQYF

clone_size: once
j_call: TRBJ1-5
v_call: TRBV6-5
cdr3_aa: CATCTGTNQPQHF